This TCR beta chain was captured in a study of blood T cell repertoires in COVID-19. At the level of the study: Samples taken during acute and convalescent COVID-19 were collected in the United States, Italy and Spain. PBMCs, B-cell-depleted T cells, or T cells were the source of the cDNA or gDNA that made up the material.

The CDR3 loop spans 15 amino acids. V gave up 5 bases and J gave up 4 bases, with 14 bases separating them. Per germline, CDR1 SNHLY and CDR2 FYNNEI. Libraries were prepared by immunoSEQ multiplex PCR; TCRdb keeps only in-frame clonotypes and omits some of them. The repertoire holds approximately 240,000 clones, 80% to 85% seen once, with less than 2.5% in the top ten. V gene TRBV2 combines with J gene TRBJ1-4; TRBD1 might be the D (6 bases). Input material: peripheral blood. The sequence derives from a woman aged 55-69 years with acute or convalescent COVID-19. The CDR3 DNA follows: TGTGCCAGCAGTCCGGTTCAGGGGAGTAATGAAAAACTGTTTTTT. Translation: CASSPVQGSNEKLFF.